Below, one TCR beta chain is given with its context. Its target is not known. This sample stems from a study of T cell repertoires in cytomegalovirus infection. In the study overall: Matching HLA type and CMV infection were both indicated by public TCR beta signatures.

TCRdb used MiXCR to reprocess the reads, holding one entry per CDR3 protein. The sample consists of about 770,000 distinct CDR3 sequences, about 27% of them appearing once. The CDR3 spans 12 residues. V was trimmed by 3 bases and J by 8 bases, leaving 8 bases between them. CDR1 and CDR2 (germline): KGHSH, LQKENI. Study-wide points: Summed public TCR beta family frequency identified CMV carriers bearing the relevant HLA.

The starting material was cultured CD8+ T cells from PBMCs, obtained from culture after CMV antigen stimulation. This rearrangement joins TRBV18 to TRBJ2-1, with a tentative D call TRBD2 (5 bases). The sequence came from a human donor in good health (CMV status not recorded). Some clones in this sample may be carry-over from other donors' samples. The DNA of the CDR3 is TGTGCCAGCTCACCCCTTAGCGATGAGCAGTTCTTC. Its protein is CASSPLSDEQFF.